What follows are 12 T cell receptor beta chains derived from one specimen sequenced in a study of T cells in Graves' hyperthyroidism and ophthalmopathy. Amplification targeted TCR beta CDR3 regions from RNA transcripts. First-round RT-PCR targeting the TCR CDR3 was performed with the HTBI primer set. TCRdb processed the multiplex PCR reads anew with MiXCR; each CDR3 protein has one entry. Of some 300,000 distinct CDR3 sequences in the sample, roughly 19% were seen once. The material sequenced was blood. The receptors here all came from a man aged 50 to 59 with Graves' ophthalmopathy.

Ten or more counts support this clonotype. J is TRBJ1-5 and V is TRBV12-3 or TRBV12-4, with D possibly matching TRBD1 (6 bases). Trimming took 4 bases from V and 4 from J, leaving 11 bases between them. This CDR3 region has 14 residues. Here the CDR3 reads CASSYLGQNQPQHF. In nucleotides, the CDR3 is TGTGCCAGCAGTTACCTTGGACAGAATCAGCCCCAGCATTTT.

The rearrangement links TRBV29-1 to TRBJ1-2; 9 bases line up with TRBD1. V shed 8 bases and J 2 bases; nucleotides not matched to a gene: 18. Germline-derived CDR1 and CDR2 are SQVTM and ANQGSEA. This CDR3 has 17 amino acids. As DNA, the CDR3 is TGCAGCCCCACCTTCGACAGGGGGTCTAGGGCCAACTATGGCTACACCTTC. As protein: CSPTFDRGSRANYGYTF.

This sequence joins TRBV7-3 and TRBJ2-7, with TRBD2 matching over 10 bases. With V trimmed by 1 base and J by 3 bases, 6 bases remained unmatched. The germline V gene encodes CDR1 SGHTA and CDR2 FQGTGA. The CDR3 runs to 16 residues. As DNA, the CDR3 is TGTGCCAGCAGCTTAAGGGGACTAGCGTCTTTCTACGAGCAGTACTTC. It encodes CASSLRGLASFYEQYF. Drawing the rest from reference TRBV7-3 and TRBJ2-7, the complete variable domain is GAGVSQTPSNKVTEKGKYVELRCDPISGHTALYWYRQSLGQGPEFLIYFQGTGAADDSGLPNDRFFAVRPEGSVSTLKIQRTERGDSAVYLCASSLRGLASFYEQYFGPGTRLTVT.

This clonotype has more than one count but fewer than ten. The rearrangement links TRBV19 to TRBJ1-2, with 7 bases lining up with TRBD1. The CDR3 is 17 amino acids. Germline trimming cut 6 bases from V and 4 bases from J; bases unmatched to any gene: 17. CDR1 is LNHDA, CDR2 SQIVND, per germline (reference sequence). Written as DNA, the CDR3 is TGTGCCAGTAGCCTGGCGCTTGCTCGGGACAGTTCCTATGGCTACACCTTC. It translates to CASSLALARDSSYGYTF.

The chain carries TRBV6-1 and TRBJ1-2; no reliable D call. The germline gives CDR1 MNHNS, CDR2 SASEGT. The CDR3 totals 12 residues. V gave up 7 bases and J gave up 4 bases, with 10 bases separating them. CDR3 protein: CASTPGGYGYTF. The CDR3 coding sequence is TGTGCCAGCACCCCGGGAGGCTATGGCTACACCTTC.

This clonotype was counted many times. This chain connects TRBV28 to TRBJ2-2; TRBD1 aligns across 7 bases. J gave up 2 bases and V 10 bases, and 4 bases lay outside the gene matches. This CDR3 has 13 residues. Germline-derived CDR1 and CDR2 are MDHEN and SYDVKM. The CDR3 is CATWDRNTGELFF. The CDR3 region has the DNA TGTGCCACATGGGACAGAAACACCGGGGAGCTGTTTTTT.

The chain employs TRBV28 and TRBJ2-1; D is possibly TRBD1 or TRBD2 (5 bases each). CDR3 length: 13 amino acids. Germline V lookup: CDR1 MDHEN, CDR2 SYDVKM. Trimming took off 6 bases at V and 9 bases at J, with 15 bases between the two ends. The CDR3 nucleotides read TGTGCCAGCAGCGAATTCCAGAGGGGTGAGCAGTTCTTC. It is translated as CASSEFQRGEQFF.

The gene calls are TRBV20-1 and TRBJ2-3, with 8 nucleotides matching TRBD2. The CDR3 runs 17 residues. Trimming removed 5 bases from V and 7 bases from J; junction bases left unmatched: 20. CDR1 and CDR2 (germline): DFQATT, SNEGSKA (reference sequence). The CDR3, as DNA: TGCAGTGCTCATCCCACGGGAGGGCCGTCAGATCTACATACGCAGTATTTT. Its translation: CSAHPTGGPSDLHTQYF.

This clonotype was recorded at least ten times. This rearrangement joins TRBV20-1 to TRBJ2-7; 9 positions agree with TRBD2. The CDR3 spans 15 residues. Germline CDR1 is DFQATT and CDR2 is SNEGSKA (reference sequence). With V trimmed by 0 bases and J by 3 bases, 6 bases remained unmatched. This chain's CDR3 is CSARENSGSFYEQYF. The CDR3 DNA reads TGCAGTGCTAGAGAGAATAGCGGGAGTTTCTACGAGCAGTACTTC.

This clonotype was counted at least ten times. CDR3 region: CASSFETSVNEQFF. Written as DNA, the CDR3 is TGTGCCAGCAGCTTCGAGACTAGCGTAAATGAGCAGTTCTTC. The rearrangement links TRBV11-1 to TRBJ2-1, with 8 bases identical to TRBD2. V trimming: 3 bases; J trimming: 7 bases; junction bases outside the gene matches: 5. CDR1 is SGHAT, CDR2 FQDESV, per germline (reference sequence). This CDR3 has 14 amino acids.

Many counts were recorded for this clonotype. The chain carries TRBV3-1 and TRBJ2-4, with D possibly being TRBD2 (7 bases). Germline V gives CDR1 LGHDT, CDR2 YNNKEL (reference sequence). V gave up 1 base and J gave up 0 bases, with 19 bases separating them. The CDR3 runs 19 residues. In DNA form, the CDR3 reads TGTGCCAGCAGCCAAGTATCACCCGGGCGGGGGCTAGCCAAAAACATTCAGTACTTC. This codes for CASSQVSPGRGLAKNIQYF.

This clonotype has a handful of counts. V is TRBV24-1 and J is TRBJ1-1, with no clear D. This CDR3 has 12 residues. Germline V gene sequence: CDR1 KGHDR, CDR2 SFDVKD. V lost 5 bases to trimming and J lost 2 bases, with 5 bases between them. The CDR3 coding sequence is TGTGCCACCAGTGTGGCTAACACTGAAGCTTTCTTT. This gives the protein CATSVANTEAFF.